This TCR beta chain was identified in a study of TIL therapy for anti-PD-1-resistant metastatic lung cancer. This clone was found a few times. What it binds is not known. Time point described: pre-treatment sample, taken before nivolumab and TIL therapy. Tumor tissue came from excised metastases, mostly pleural nodules or supraclavicular lymph nodes. This was the immunoSEQ v3 assay. Libraries were sequenced to around 2 million read pairs (survey) or roughly 4.5-6 million (deep). The table came from immunoSEQ multiplex PCR; TCRdb's copy has only in-frame clones and leaves some out. The sample includes more than 10,000 clones, around 56% of them seen just once. Study-level results: Many TIL product clones were absent from baseline tumor, suggesting clonal contraction.

V gave up 4 bases and J gave up 6 bases, with 12 bases separating them. Germline V lookup: CDR1 LNHDA, CDR2 SQIVND (reference sequence). The CDR3 length is 13 residues. The source is a person aged 25 to 85 with non-small cell lung cancer. The chain combines TRBV19 with TRBJ1-2; no firm D call. Material: tumor tissue, obtained at baseline. The CDR3 spells CASSTNQKDGYTF. The CDR3 DNA sequence: TGTGCCAGTAGTACGAATCAGAAGGATGGCTACACCTTC.